The sequence of this TCR beta chain was determined in a study of T cell responses to AZD1222 COVID-19 vaccine. The CDR3 extends over 12 amino acids. V shed 5 bases and J shed 7 bases, with 11 bases lying between them. CDR1 is LNHDA and CDR2 is SQIVND in the germline V gene (reference sequence). Assay used: immunoSEQ multiplex PCR; TCRdb lists only in-frame clones, some missing. The sample contains 95,000 to 150,000 clones, 80% to 95% of which appear only once. The sequence came from an adult in good health. The rearrangement joins TRBV19 to TRBJ2-5; D is uncertain. This material consisted of peripheral blood, taken on day 0 of MenACWY control vaccination. CDR3 region: CASSPDPGTQYF. The CDR3 DNA reads as TGTGCCAGTAGTCCAGATCCGGGGACCCAGTACTTC.